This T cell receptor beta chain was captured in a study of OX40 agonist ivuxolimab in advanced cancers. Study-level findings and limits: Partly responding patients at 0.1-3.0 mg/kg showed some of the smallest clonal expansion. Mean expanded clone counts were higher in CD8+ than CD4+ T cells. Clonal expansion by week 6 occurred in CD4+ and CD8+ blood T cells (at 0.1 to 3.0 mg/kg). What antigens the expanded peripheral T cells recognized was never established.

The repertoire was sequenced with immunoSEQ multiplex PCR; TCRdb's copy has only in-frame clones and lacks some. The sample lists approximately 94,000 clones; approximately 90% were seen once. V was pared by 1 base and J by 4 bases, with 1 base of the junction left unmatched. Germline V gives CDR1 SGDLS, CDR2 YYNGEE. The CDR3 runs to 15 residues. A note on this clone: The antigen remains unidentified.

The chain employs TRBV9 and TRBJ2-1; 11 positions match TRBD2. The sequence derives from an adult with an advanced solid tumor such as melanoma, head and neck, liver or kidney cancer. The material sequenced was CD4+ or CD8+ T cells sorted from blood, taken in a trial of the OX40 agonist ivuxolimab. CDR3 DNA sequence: TGTGCCAGCAGCGTACTAGCGGGAGGATACAATGAGCAGTTCTTC. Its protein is CASSVLAGGYNEQFF.